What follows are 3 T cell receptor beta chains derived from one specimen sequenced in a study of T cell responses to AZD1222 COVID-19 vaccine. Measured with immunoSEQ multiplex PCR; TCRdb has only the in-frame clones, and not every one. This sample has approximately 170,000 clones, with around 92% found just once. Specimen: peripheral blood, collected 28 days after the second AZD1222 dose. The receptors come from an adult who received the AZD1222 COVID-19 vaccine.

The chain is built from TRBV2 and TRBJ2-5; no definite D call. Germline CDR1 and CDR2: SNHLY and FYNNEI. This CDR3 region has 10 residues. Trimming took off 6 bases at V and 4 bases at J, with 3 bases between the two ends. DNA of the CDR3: TGTGCCAGCAGGGGAGAGACCCAGTACTTC. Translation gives CASRGETQYF.

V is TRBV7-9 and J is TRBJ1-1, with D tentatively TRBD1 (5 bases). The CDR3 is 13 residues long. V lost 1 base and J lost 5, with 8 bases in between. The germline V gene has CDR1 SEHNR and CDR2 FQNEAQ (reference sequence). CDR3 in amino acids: CASSLEEGTEAFF. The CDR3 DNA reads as TGTGCCAGCAGCTTAGAGGAGGGGACTGAAGCTTTCTTT.

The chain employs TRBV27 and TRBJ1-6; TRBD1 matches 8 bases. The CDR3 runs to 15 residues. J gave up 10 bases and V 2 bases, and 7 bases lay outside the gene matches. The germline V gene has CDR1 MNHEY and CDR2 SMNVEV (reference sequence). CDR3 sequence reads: CASSLGQGAGSPLHF. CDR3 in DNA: TGTGCCAGCAGTTTAGGACAGGGTGCGGGATCACCCCTCCACTTT.